This T cell receptor beta chain was profiled in a study of identical twins. Overall study findings and caveats: Beta out-of-frame twin sharing showed a weaker excess. The same donors were not followed; conclusions instead depended on cross-sectional statistical analysis.

Germline V CDR1 and CDR2: KGHSH, LQKENI. The CDR3 totals 14 residues. V lost 0 bases to trimming and J lost 1 base, with 7 bases between them. After template switching added a universal primer site, the resulting cDNA carried unique molecular identifiers. MiXCR, applied by TCRdb to the 5' RACE reads, yields one record per CDR3 protein. The data hold 650,000 to 750,000 distinct CDR3 sequences, with over 20% observed a single time. This clonotype was recorded a few times. The antigen remains undetermined. Separately, the same data were catalogued under a study of T cells expressing NK-cell markers. That study adds: Seven of the eight sequenced donors were classified as HCMV-seropositive, and one was classified as seronegative.

Material: PBMCs. The J gene is TRBJ2-7, the V gene TRBV18; no clear D. The source is a woman under 30 in good health. As DNA, the CDR3 is TGTGCCAGCTCACCACCCGCGTGGTCCTACGAGCAGTACTTC. Translated, it gives CASSPPAWSYEQYF.